The rows below give T cell receptor beta chains drawn from one sample of a study of blood T cell repertoires in COVID-19. The data were produced by immunoSEQ multiplex PCR, yet TCRdb's version contains in-frame clones alone and is incomplete. This sample carries tens of thousands of clones, roughly 87% of them seen once, and the ten largest clones take about 3%. The material sequenced was peripheral blood. These receptors were collected from a woman between 45 and 60 years old with COVID-19, enrolled during active disease. The CDR3 runs from the conserved cysteine through the conserved F or W. Size values are once, few and many counts, or a class for expanded clones, and some rows have none.

TRBV10-3 NA CAISESGGNSPLHF
TRBV2 NA CASSLTGGAKNIQYF
TRBV4-3 NA CASSRSTGVINSPLHF
TRBV9 NA CASSTASTGELFF
TRBV18 NA CASSPLGLADHEQYF
TRBV11-2 NA CASNQGAYTGELFF
TRBV2 NA CASSNSGRSDTQYF
TRBV28 NA CASSLSMGGATNEKLFF
TRBV4-1 NA CASSRPGTPLAKNIQYF
TRBV27 NA CASSLSRGEAFF
TRBV2 NA CASSAGPWTSADTQYF
TRBV11-2 NA CASLTGTSGTGTQYF
TRBV19 NA CASSRAQRQGFNQPQHF
TRBV6-5 NA CASSRGSLTDTQYF
TRBV3-1/TRBV3-2 NA CASSHTKTQYF
TRBV28 once CASTGGVEQYF
TRBV6-5 NA CASHRTGLETQYF
TRBV5-1 NA CASSLGGTSYNEQFF